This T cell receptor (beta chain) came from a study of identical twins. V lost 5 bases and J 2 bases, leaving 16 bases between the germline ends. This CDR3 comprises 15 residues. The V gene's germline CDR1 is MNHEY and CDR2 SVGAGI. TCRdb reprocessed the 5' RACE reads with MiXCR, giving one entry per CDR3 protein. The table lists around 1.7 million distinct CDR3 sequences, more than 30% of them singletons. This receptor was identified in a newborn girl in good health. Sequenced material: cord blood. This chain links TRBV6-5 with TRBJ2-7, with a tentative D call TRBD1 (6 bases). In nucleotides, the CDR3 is TGTGCCAGCAGTCCTACCTGGACAGTCCCCTACGAGCAGTACTTC. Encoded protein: CASSPTWTVPYEQYF.